One and the same sample provided the 17 T cell receptor beta chains below, sequenced in a study of T cells in Graves' hyperthyroidism and ophthalmopathy. What was amplified from RNA transcripts were TCR beta CDR3 regions. First-round RT-PCR with HTBI primers amplified the TCR CDR3 region. TCRdb redid the calling of the multiplex PCR reads with MiXCR, one entry per CDR3 protein. This sample yields 600,000 or so distinct CDR3 sequences, of which around 15% are seen a single time; around 4% belongs to the top ten. Sequenced: blood. The receptors come from a woman aged 30 to 39 with Graves' hyperthyroidism.

This clonotype turned up a few times. The V and J genes are TRBV3-1 and TRBJ2-1; unclear D gene. Trimming shortened V by 1 base and J by 8 bases, and 6 bases separated the two germline ends. Germline CDR1 is LGHDT and CDR2 is YNNKEL (reference sequence). This CDR3 comprises 12 residues. The CDR3 region is CASSQVSHEQFF. In DNA, the CDR3 is TGTGCCAGCAGCCAAGTGAGTCATGAGCAGTTCTTC.

The rearrangement uses TRBV12-3 or TRBV12-4 and TRBJ1-1, with 9 bases aligning to TRBD1. J was trimmed by 0 bases and V by 4 bases; bases with no gene match: 6. CDR3 size: 16 residues. The CDR3, as DNA: TGTGCCAGCAGTTCGACAGGGGGTTGGGTGAACACTGAAGCTTTCTTT. This codes for CASSSTGGWVNTEAFF.

This clonotype was counted only a few times. The V call is TRBV29-1, the J call TRBJ2-1, with D uncertain. This CDR3 is 14 amino acids long. The ends were cut back, 4 bases at V and 4 bases at J, with 14 bases in the middle. From germline, CDR1 is SQVTM and CDR2 ANQGSEA. The CDR3 DNA reads TGCAGCGTTGGCTGGCGTCAGCTTTACAATGAGCAGTTCTTC. As protein: CSVGWRQLYNEQFF.

V usage is TRBV7-9 and J usage is TRBJ2-7; D is unclear. V was cut by 2 bases and J by 5 bases, with 10 bases left in between. This CDR3 has 13 amino acids. Germline CDR1 and CDR2: SEHNR and FQNEAQ (reference sequence). The CDR3 loop reads CASSLLATHEQYF. In nucleotides, the CDR3 is TGTGCCAGCAGCTTACTCGCTACCCACGAGCAGTACTTC.

This clonotype was counted a few times. The chain uses TRBV7-2 and TRBJ1-3, with D perhaps TRBD1 (5 bases). The ends were cut back, 6 bases at V and 4 bases at J, with 16 bases in the middle. Looked up from germline, CDR1 is SGHTA and CDR2 is FQGNSA. This CDR3 comprises 15 residues. CDR3 protein: CASREPGLLGNTIYF. Here the CDR3 DNA reads TGTGCCAGCAGGGAACCGGGACTGCTAGGAAACACCATATATTTT.

Points on this clonotype: A much larger clone differs from this one at a single base, so this may be a read error. This chain links TRBV27 with TRBJ2-7; 7 bases fit TRBD1. The CDR3 length is 16 residues. Germline values: CDR1 MNHEY, CDR2 SMNVEV (reference sequence). DNA of the CDR3: TGTGCCAGCAGTTTTAATCCCCAGGGGGACCCCTACAAGCAGTACTTC. This codes for CASSFNPQGDPYKQYF.

The V and J genes are TRBV7-8 and TRBJ2-7; the D gene is possibly TRBD1 (5 bases). Per germline, CDR1 SGHVS and CDR2 FQNEAQ. With 4 bases removed from V and 5 bases from J, the gap between germline ends came to 12 bases. The CDR3 is 13 amino acids. The CDR3 bases are TGTGCCAGCAGCTCTTTCCAGGGCAACGAGCAGTACTTC. Translated, it gives CASSSFQGNEQYF.

This clonotype was observed a handful of times. CDR3 in DNA: TGTGCCAGCAGCCAAGTTTCAGGGGTTTCGAATTCACCCCTCCACTTT. This codes for CASSQVSGVSNSPLHF. The J gene is TRBJ1-6, the V gene TRBV4-2; D perhaps matches TRBD1 (6 bases). Germline V lookup: CDR1 LGHNA, CDR2 YNFKEQ. There are 16 residues in the CDR3. Trimming shortened V by 1 base and J by 7 bases, and 14 bases separated the two germline ends.

This clonotype appeared many times. The chain carries TRBV12-3 or TRBV12-4 and TRBJ2-1; D unresolved. Trimming shortened V by 5 bases and J by 7 bases, and 12 bases separated the two germline ends. The length of the CDR3 is 13 residues. The CDR3 sequence: CASSPGPGNEQFF. The CDR3 DNA is TGTGCCAGCAGTCCCGGCCCCGGGAATGAGCAGTTCTTC.

In its sample, this clonotype was seen many times. V gene TRBV20-1 combines with J gene TRBJ2-2; D ambiguous. Trimming shortened V by 3 bases and J by 6 bases, and 8 bases separated the two germline ends. The germline gives CDR1 DFQATT, CDR2 SNEGSKA (reference sequence). The CDR3 runs 12 residues. CDR3: CSARGGAGELFF. Here the CDR3 DNA reads TGCAGTGCTAGGGGTGGCGCCGGGGAGCTGTTTTTT.

A few counts support this clonotype. The chain carries TRBV24-1 and TRBJ2-2; D might be TRBD2 (6 bases). Germline lookup yields CDR1 KGHDR and CDR2 SFDVKD. V lost 6 bases and J lost 5, with 12 bases in between. This CDR3 has 14 amino acids. This CDR3 is CATSTLARTGELFF. The DNA of the CDR3 is TGTGCCACCAGTACGCTAGCGAGGACCGGGGAGCTGTTTTTT.

This clonotype appeared a few times. The J gene is TRBJ2-2, the V gene TRBV25-1, with D hard to call. Germline CDR1 and CDR2: MGHDK and SYGVNS. Trimming left V 3 bases short and J 7 bases short, with 3 bases between. The CDR3 contains 11 residues. CDR3 in amino acids: CASSDDGELFF. The CDR3 nucleotides are TGTGCCAGCAGTGATGACGGGGAGCTGTTTTTT.

This chain links TRBV20-1 with TRBJ2-1, with D perhaps given as TRBD1 or TRBD2 (6 bases each). The V gene lost 0 bases and the J gene lost 8 bases, with 14 bases spanning the gap. Germline V lookup: CDR1 DFQATT, CDR2 SNEGSKA (reference sequence). The CDR3 totals 14 residues. The CDR3 sequence is CSARDITGRYEQFF. In nucleotides, the CDR3 is TGCAGTGCTAGAGATATAACAGGGAGGTATGAGCAGTTCTTC.

V is TRBV20-1 and J is TRBJ1-5; TRBD1 matches at 7 bases. Germline V gives CDR1 DFQATT, CDR2 SNEGSKA (reference sequence). This CDR3 contains 15 residues. Germline trimming cut 5 bases from V and 4 bases from J; bases unmatched to any gene: 11. The CDR3 is CSAVRQGGGNQPQHF. For the CDR3, the DNA is TGCAGTGCTGTCAGACAGGGAGGAGGAAATCAGCCCCAGCATTTT.

The rearrangement joins TRBV19 to TRBJ2-3; 9 bases fit TRBD2. CDR3 length: 13 residues. CDR1 and CDR2 from the germline V gene are LNHDA and SQIVND (reference sequence). V was pared by 5 bases and J by 3 bases, with 0 bases of the junction left unmatched. CDR3 in DNA: TGTGCCAGTAGTGGACTAGCGACAGATACGCAGTATTTT. This sequence encodes CASSGLATDTQYF.

This clonotype has only a few counts. The V and J genes are TRBV7-2 and TRBJ2-3; no clear D gene. The CDR3 consists of 11 residues. Germline V gives CDR1 SGHTA, CDR2 FQGNSA. The V end lost 0 bases, the J end lost 7 bases, and 2 bases lay between the germline ends. CDR3 amino acids: CASSLAYTQYF. Written as DNA, the CDR3 is TGTGCCAGCAGCTTAGCGTATACGCAGTATTTT.

This clonotype was seen at least ten times. V usage is TRBV18 and J usage is TRBJ2-5, with D uncertain. Trimming cost V 6 bases and J 4 bases, with 15 bases left between them. The CDR3 sequence is 14 residues long. The germline V gene encodes CDR1 KGHSH and CDR2 LQKENI. CDR3 in amino acids: CASSRNLGRETQYF. The CDR3 DNA reads TGTGCCAGCTCGCGGAATCTAGGCCGAGAGACCCAGTACTTC.